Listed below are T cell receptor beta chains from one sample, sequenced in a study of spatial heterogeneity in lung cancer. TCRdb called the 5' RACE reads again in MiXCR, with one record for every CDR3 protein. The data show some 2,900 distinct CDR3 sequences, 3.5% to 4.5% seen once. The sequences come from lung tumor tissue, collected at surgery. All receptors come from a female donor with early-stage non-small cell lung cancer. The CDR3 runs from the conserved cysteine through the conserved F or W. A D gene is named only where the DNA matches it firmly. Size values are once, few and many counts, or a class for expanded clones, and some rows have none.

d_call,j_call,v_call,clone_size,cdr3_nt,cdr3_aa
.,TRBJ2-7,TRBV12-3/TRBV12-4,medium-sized,TGTGCCAGCAGTTTAACAGGGAACCCGACCTACGAGCAGTACTTC,CASSLTGNPTYEQYF
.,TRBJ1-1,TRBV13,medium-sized,TGTGCCAGCAGTTGGGGGACGTACGAAGCTTTCTTT,CASSWGTYEAFF
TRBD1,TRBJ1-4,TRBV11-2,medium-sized,TGTGCCAGCAGCTTAGTAGGGGGCAGCGCAACTAATGAAAAACTGTTTTTT,CASSLVGGSATNEKLFF
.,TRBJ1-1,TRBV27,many,TGTGCCAGCAGTTTAGGAGTGGCGCGGTCCTTTGGAGAGAACACTGAAGCTTTCTTT,CASSLGVARSFGENTEAFF
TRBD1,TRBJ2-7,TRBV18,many,TGTGCCAGCTCACCCCGACAGGGGGCAGGCGAGCAGTACTTC,CASSPRQGAGEQYF
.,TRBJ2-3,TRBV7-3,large,TGTGCCAGCAGCTTTAAAAGCACAGATACGCAGTATTTT,CASSFKSTDTQYF
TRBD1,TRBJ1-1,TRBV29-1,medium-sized,TGCAGCGTGGATAACAGGGGTACTGAAGCTTTCTTT,CSVDNRGTEAFF
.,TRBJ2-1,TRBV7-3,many,TGTGCCAGCAGCTTAAGCGGACTCCACAATGAGCAGTTCTTC,CASSLSGLHNEQFF
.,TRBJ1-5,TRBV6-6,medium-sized,TGTGCCAGCAGTTGGGTAAATAGCAATCAGCCCCAGCATTTT,CASSWVNSNQPQHF
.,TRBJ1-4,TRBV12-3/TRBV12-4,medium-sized,TGTGCCAGCAGTTTAGTTGTGGGGGCTCGGACTAATGAAAAACTGTTTTTT,CASSLVVGARTNEKLFF
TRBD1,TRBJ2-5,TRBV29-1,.,TGCAGCGTTGAAACGGGACAGCAAGAGACCCAGTACTTC,CSVETGQQETQYF
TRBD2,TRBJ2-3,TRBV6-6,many,TGTGCCAGCAGTTACTCGGCGGGGGGGGGGCCGGCGGATACGCAGTATTTT,CASSYSAGGGPADTQYF
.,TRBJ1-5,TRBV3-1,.,TGTGCCAGCAGCCATTCAGGGAGCAATCAGCCCCAGCATTTT,CASSHSGSNQPQHF
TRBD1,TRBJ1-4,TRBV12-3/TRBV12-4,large,TGTGCCAGCAGTTTATACAGGGGGGAGGAACTGTTTTTT,CASSLYRGEELFF
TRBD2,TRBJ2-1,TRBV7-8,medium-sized,TGTGCCAGCAGCTTTGAGCGGGGGGCCCCCAGCTCCTACAATGAGCAGTTCTTC,CASSFERGAPSSYNEQFF
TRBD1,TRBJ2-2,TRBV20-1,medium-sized,TGCAGTGCTAGAGATCGGGGACAGGGAATTTTCAACACCGGGGAGCTGTTTTTT,CSARDRGQGIFNTGELFF
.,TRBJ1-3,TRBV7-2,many,TGTGCCAGCAGCTTAGAAGCGCTGGGGGCAGGTTCTGGAAACACCATATATTTT,CASSLEALGAGSGNTIYF
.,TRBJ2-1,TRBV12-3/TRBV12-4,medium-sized,TGTGCCAGCAGCGATAGGATAAACAATGAGCAGTTCTTC,CASSDRINNEQFF
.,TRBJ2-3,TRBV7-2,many,TGTGCCAGCAGCTTAGGAGGGGGGGGAGATACGCAGTATTTT,CASSLGGGGDTQYF
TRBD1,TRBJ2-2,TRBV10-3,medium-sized,TGTGCCATCAGCCCAGGGGGCACCCTTGCCGGGGAGCTGTTTTTT,CAISPGGTLAGELFF
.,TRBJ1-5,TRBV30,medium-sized,TGTGCCTGGAGTGTATTCTCCAACAATCAGCCCCAGCATTTT,CAWSVFSNNQPQHF
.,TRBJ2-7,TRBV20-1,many,TGCAGTGCTGTTCACCTCTACGAGCAGTACTTC,CSAVHLYEQYF
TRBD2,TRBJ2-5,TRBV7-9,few,TGTGCCAGCAGCTTAGCGAGGCTAGCGGGGGCCATGCAAGAGACCCAGTACTTC,CASSLARLAGAMQETQYF